The 16 T cell receptor beta chains listed next were all sequenced from one sample in a study of shared clonotypes between healthy human individuals. The protocol was immunoSEQ multiplex PCR, while the TCRdb copy is restricted to in-frame clones and leaves out a portion. The sample lists over a million clones; about 80% were seen once. The sequencing input was memory CD4+ T cells from PBMCs. This sample's subset: CD45RA-negative fraction. These receptors came from a man aged 18 to 30 in good health. Some clones in this sample may be carry-over from other donors' samples.

Only a few counts were recorded for this clone. The J gene is TRBJ2-6, the V gene TRBV4-1; D is undetermined. The CDR3 extends over 16 amino acids. V was pared by 2 bases and J by 0 bases, with 8 bases between. Per the germline V gene, CDR1 is MGHRA and CDR2 is YSYEKL. The CDR3 protein is CASSQLGYSGANVLTF. The DNA for the CDR3 is TGCGCCAGCAGCCAACTAGGGTACTCTGGGGCCAACGTCCTGACTTTC.

This clone was observed a handful of times. The rearrangement uses TRBV6-6 and TRBJ1-1, with TRBD1 matching over 11 bases. Germline V lookup: CDR1 MNHNY, CDR2 SVGAGI (reference sequence). The V segment lost 6 bases and the J segment 0 bases; nucleotides outside the gene matches: 3. The CDR3 is made up of 15 amino acids. The CDR3 sequence: CASRGTGGMNTEAFF. For the CDR3, the DNA is TGTGCCAGCAGAGGGACAGGGGGGATGAACACTGAAGCTTTCTTT.

The chain recombines TRBV4-2 with TRBJ2-7; no definite D call. Germline V lookup: CDR1 LGHNA, CDR2 YNFKEQ. V lost 3 bases and J 4 bases, leaving 19 bases between the germline ends. The CDR3 has 16 residues. The CDR3 is CASSQPGLVGVYEQYF. In nucleotides, the CDR3 is TGTGCCAGCAGCCAGCCCGGTTTGGTTGGGGTTTACGAGCAGTACTTC.

The V gene is TRBV6-6, the J gene TRBJ2-7; 11 positions agree with TRBD2. This CDR3 is built from 15 residues. The ends lost 8 bases at V and 3 bases at J; junction bases unmatched: 9. Germline loops: CDR1 MNHNY, CDR2 SVGAGI (reference sequence). CDR3 region: CASSETLAGGYEQYF. CDR3 nucleotide sequence: TGTGCCAGCTCCGAAACCCTAGCGGGAGGCTACGAGCAGTACTTC.

Regarding this clone: A far larger clone is a single base away, which makes a read error likely. The chain employs TRBV27 and TRBJ1-1, with D uncertain. The CDR3 is made up of 11 amino acids. CDR1 and CDR2 from the germline V gene are MNHEY and SMNVEV (reference sequence). V was trimmed by 6 bases and J by 1 base, leaving 3 bases between them. The CDR3 reads CASRGNTEAFF. The CDR3 region has the DNA TGTGCCAGCAGAGGGAACACTGAAGCTTTCTTT.

About this clone itself: A far larger clone is one nucleotide away, so this likely arose from a read error. The V gene is TRBV7-9, the J gene TRBJ1-1; no firm D call. The CDR3 spans 13 residues. Between the trimmed V and J ends, which lost 2 bases and 3 bases, there was a span of 7 bases. Germline V CDR1 and CDR2: SEHNR, FQNEAQ (reference sequence). Here the CDR3 DNA reads TGTGCCAGCAGCTTAAGGGAGGACACTGAAGCTTTCTTT. Translation gives CASSLREDTEAFF.

This clone was counted a single time. The V and J genes are TRBV10-2 and TRBJ1-2, with unresolved D. V was trimmed by 6 bases and J by 2 bases, leaving 1 base between them. This CDR3 is 10 amino acids long. CDR1 is WSHSY and CDR2 is SAAADI in the germline V gene. The CDR3 coding sequence is TGCGCCAGCAGAAACTATGGCTACACCTTC. Protein: CASRNYGYTF.

As to this clone: The identical CDR3 is also encoded by other nucleotide sequences in the sample. The genes are TRBV5-4 and TRBJ2-5; no firm D call. The CDR3 has 13 amino acids. Germline V gives CDR1 SGHNT, CDR2 YYREEE (reference sequence). Deletions cut 2 bases from V and 2 bases from J, with 7 bases between. The CDR3 is CASSFWSQETQYF. CDR3 in DNA: TGTGCCAGCAGCTTTTGGAGTCAAGAGACCCAGTACTTC.

There are a few counts of this clone. This chain connects TRBV6-5 to TRBJ2-7, with D possibly called TRBD1 or TRBD2 (6 bases each). The CDR3 contains 16 residues. The germline gives CDR1 MNHEY, CDR2 SVGAGI. Trimming stripped 0 bases from V and 6 bases from J, with 18 bases between. DNA for the CDR3: TGTGCCAGCAGTTACTCCTGGGCGGGACGAGGGGGCGAGCAGTACTTC. Translating gives CASSYSWAGRGGEQYF.

This clone was counted only a few times. This specimen includes other DNA sequences encoding the same CDR3. The V call is TRBV9, the J call TRBJ2-2, with D unresolved. CDR1 is SGDLS, CDR2 YYNGEE, per germline. The CDR3 has 13 residues. V lost 3 bases and J 1 base, leaving 4 bases between the germline ends. The CDR3 sequence: CASSELNTGELFF. The CDR3 DNA is TGTGCCAGCAGCGAACTGAACACCGGGGAGCTGTTTTTT.

Here the CDR3 reads CSGAGTPGYGYTF. Written as DNA, the CDR3 is TGCAGCGGCGCCGGGACCCCTGGCTATGGCTACACCTTC. This chain connects TRBV29-1 to TRBJ1-2, with D maybe TRBD1 (5 bases). The CDR3 runs 13 residues. The V and J ends lost 7 bases and 4 bases respectively, with 16 bases between them. CDR1 and CDR2 from the germline V gene are SQVTM and ANQGSEA.

This clone was found many times. The J gene is TRBJ1-4, the V gene TRBV13, with TRBD1 matching over 8 bases. The CDR3 totals 14 residues. Germline CDR1 and CDR2: PRHDT and FYEKMQ (reference sequence). With 2 bases clipped from V and 7 bases from J, the junction kept 3 bases outside the gene matches. CDR3 residues: CASSLKQGGEKLFF. CDR3 DNA: TGTGCCAGCAGCTTAAAACAGGGGGGTGAAAAACTGTTTTTT.

This clone came up a few times. The chain uses TRBV6-6 and TRBJ1-1; 7 bases are shared with TRBD1. V gave up 4 bases and J gave up 4 bases; unmatched junction bases: 6. In germline, CDR1 is MNHNY, CDR2 SVGAGI (reference sequence). This CDR3 is built from 14 residues. This chain's CDR3 is CASSSSPGGTEAFF. The CDR3 region has the DNA TGTGCCAGCAGTTCCTCGCCAGGGGGCACTGAAGCTTTCTTT.

The rearrangement joins TRBV4-2 to TRBJ1-5, with D possibly TRBD1 on 5 matching bases. With 4 bases removed from V and 6 bases from J, the gap between germline ends came to 13 bases. The CDR3 contains 14 residues. Germline CDR1 is LGHNA and CDR2 is YNFKEQ. The CDR3 sequence is CASSPGTTFQPQHF. The CDR3 DNA follows: TGTGCCAGCAGCCCAGGGACGACTTTTCAGCCCCAGCATTTT.

The rearrangement uses TRBV5-1 and TRBJ2-7, with D maybe TRBD1 (6 bases). Per the germline V gene, CDR1 is SGHRS and CDR2 is YFSETQ. Deletions cut 4 bases from V and 6 bases from J, with 14 bases between. The CDR3 has 13 residues. CDR3 protein: CASSPGQSPEQYF. The CDR3 DNA reads TGCGCCAGCAGCCCCGGACAGTCACCCGAGCAGTACTTC.

This clone came up a few times. The chain combines TRBV5-5 with TRBJ2-2; 14 nucleotides agree with TRBD2. This CDR3 spans 17 amino acids. Germline CDR1 reads SGHKS; CDR2 reads YYEKEE (reference sequence). Unmatched junction bases numbered 8, after V lost 2 bases and J lost 8 bases. CDR3 nucleotides: TGTGCCAGCAGCTTAACCGGGACTAGCGGGAGAGGAGGGGAGCTGTTTTTT. Amino acids: CASSLTGTSGRGGELFF.